The clone carrying this T cell receptor beta chain was recorded only once. Its cognate antigen is unknown. The assay that was used to sequence DNA from cultured CD4+ T cells was the Oncomine TCR Beta short-read assay. One entry per CDR3 protein, called by TCRdb with MiXCR from the PCR reads. The sample records more than 15,000 distinct CDR3 sequences, roughly 30% being singletons. Described treatment: approximately 9-day PBMC culture with coronavirus spike peptide pools or control peptides (ViraFEST assay). With peptide pools, ViraFEST first expanded antigen-specific T cells and afterwards sequenced their TCRs. Looked up from germline, CDR1 is SGHAT and CDR2 is FQNNGV. V dropped 7 bases and J dropped 9; count of bases not matched to a gene: 7. The CDR3 spans 12 residues. These data come from a study of vaccination and CD4 T cells after COVID-19. At the level of the study: Overlapping peptides of the spike proteins of SARS-CoV-2, HCoV-NL63, HCoV-OC43 and HCoV-229E were used for cell stimulation.

Findings and caveats of the study: In convalescent patients, a median roughly 86% of reactive clones appeared only post-vaccination.

Sequencing was carried out using cultured CD4+ T cells from blood. The TCR sequence derives from a human donor with COVID-19. The chain uses TRBV11-2 and TRBJ2-3; 7 bases are a match to TRBD2. CDR3 nucleotide sequence: TGTGCCAGCAAAAGAGACGGGGGGACGCAGTATTTT. Amino acid sequence: CASKRDGGTQYF.